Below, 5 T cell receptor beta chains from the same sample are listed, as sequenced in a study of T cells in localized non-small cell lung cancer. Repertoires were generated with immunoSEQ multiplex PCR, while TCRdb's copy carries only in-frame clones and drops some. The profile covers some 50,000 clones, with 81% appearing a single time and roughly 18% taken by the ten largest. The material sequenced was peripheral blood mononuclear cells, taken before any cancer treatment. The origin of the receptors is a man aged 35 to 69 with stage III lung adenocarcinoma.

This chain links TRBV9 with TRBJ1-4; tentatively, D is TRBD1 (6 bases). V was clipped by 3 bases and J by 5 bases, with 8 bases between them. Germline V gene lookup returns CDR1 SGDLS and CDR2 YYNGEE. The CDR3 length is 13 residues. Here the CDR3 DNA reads TGTGCCAGCAGCGGCGGACAGAATGAAAAACTGTTTTTT. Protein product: CASSGGQNEKLFF. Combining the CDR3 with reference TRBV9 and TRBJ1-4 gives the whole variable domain DSGVTQTPKHLITATGQRVTLRCSPRSGDLSVYWYQQSLDQGLQFLIQYYNGEERAKGNILERFSAQQFPDLHSELNLSSLELGDSALYFCASSGGQNEKLFFGSGTQLSVL.

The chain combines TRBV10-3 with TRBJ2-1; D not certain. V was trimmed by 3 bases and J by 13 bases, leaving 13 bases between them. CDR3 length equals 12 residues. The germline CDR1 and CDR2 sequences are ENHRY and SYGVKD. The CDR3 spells CAISEERVNQFF. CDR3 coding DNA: TGTGCCATCAGTGAAGAACGCGTGAATCAGTTCTTC.

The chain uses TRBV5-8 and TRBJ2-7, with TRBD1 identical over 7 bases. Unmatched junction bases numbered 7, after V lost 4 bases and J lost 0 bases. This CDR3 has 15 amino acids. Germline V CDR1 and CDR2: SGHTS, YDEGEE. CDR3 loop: CASSRGTVSSYEQYF. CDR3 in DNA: TGTGCCAGCAGCCGAGGGACAGTGAGCTCCTACGAGCAGTACTTC.

CDR3 bases: TGCGCCAGCAGTGAGTCGGGGAGAGGGGAGCAGTTCTTC. Protein product: CASSESGRGEQFF. The V gene is TRBV10-1, the J gene TRBJ2-1, with a tentative D call TRBD2 (5 bases). The germline V gene has CDR1 WNHNN and CDR2 SYGVQD (reference sequence). This CDR3 has 13 residues. V gave up 0 bases and J gave up 10 bases, with 10 bases separating them.

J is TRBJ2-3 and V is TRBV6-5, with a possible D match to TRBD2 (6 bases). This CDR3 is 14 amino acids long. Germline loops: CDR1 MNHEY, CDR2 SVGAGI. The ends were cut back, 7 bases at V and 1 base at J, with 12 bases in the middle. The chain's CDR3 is CASTKTGGTDTQYF. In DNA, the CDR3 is TGTGCCAGCACTAAGACGGGGGGCACAGATACGCAGTATTTT.